This T cell receptor beta chain was recovered during a study of blood T cell repertoires in COVID-19. The germline gives CDR1 MRHNA, CDR2 SNTAGT. The CDR3 sequence is 13 residues long. The ends were cut back, 0 bases at V and 3 bases at J, with 2 bases in the middle. As originally analysed: Reference gene primer amplification gave estimated nucleated cell counts. Sequencing used immunoSEQ multiplex PCR; TCRdb keeps in-frame clones, though not all of them. V and J calls and clone size are as listed in that table; D and trimming were resolved from the DNA. The profile shows some 64,000 clones, approximately 70% of them singletons. Membership in each cohort depended on participant-reported clinical history. Within 2 weeks of study entry, exposed participants had contacted a PCR-confirmed or clinician-diagnosed COVID-19 case. In its sample, this clone was seen once.

The sequence was collected from a woman aged 55-69 years who had been exposed to COVID-19. Sequenced material: PBMCs or T cells enriched from blood (not recorded which). The rearrangement links TRBV6-4 to TRBJ2-2; the D is unclear. For the CDR3, the DNA is TGTGCCAGCAGTGACTCCGACACCGGGGAGCTGTTTTTT. Translating it yields CASSDSDTGELFF.